This T cell receptor (beta chain) originates from a study of T cell repertoires in aging, cancer and after chemotherapy. Study background: Repeat sampling of healthy donors over several months to years showed clear clonal overlap.

Whole-study results and caveats: In cancer patients, declining TCR diversity with age involved lost richness and lost evenness. Rebound thymic output was suggested by rising median generation probability during chemotherapy in each cancer cohort. Age-matched healthy donors had significantly more diverse, less clonal blood TCR repertoires than untreated cancer patients.

A few counts support this clonotype. Its antigen is unidentified. Amplification of TCR beta used genomic DNA extracted from peripheral blood. A mixed TRB-A/B primer pool amplified rearranged TRB by multiplex touch-down PCR. Each CDR3 protein gets one entry after TCRdb re-called the multiplex PCR reads with MiXCR. The repertoire holds just under 6,500 distinct CDR3 sequences, with 35% as singletons. V gave up 0 bases and J gave up 5 bases; unmatched junction bases: 7. The CDR3 loop spans 16 amino acids. Germline V gene lookup returns CDR1 LNHDA and CDR2 SQIVND (reference sequence). This sequence was found in a human donor in good health. This sequence joins TRBV19 and TRBJ1-5, with TRBD1 matching over 7 bases. Sequenced input: blood. The CDR3 DNA follows: TGTGCCAGTAGTATAGATAGTGGACAGGCGTATCAGCCCCAGCATTTT. This encodes CASSIDSGQAYQPQHF.